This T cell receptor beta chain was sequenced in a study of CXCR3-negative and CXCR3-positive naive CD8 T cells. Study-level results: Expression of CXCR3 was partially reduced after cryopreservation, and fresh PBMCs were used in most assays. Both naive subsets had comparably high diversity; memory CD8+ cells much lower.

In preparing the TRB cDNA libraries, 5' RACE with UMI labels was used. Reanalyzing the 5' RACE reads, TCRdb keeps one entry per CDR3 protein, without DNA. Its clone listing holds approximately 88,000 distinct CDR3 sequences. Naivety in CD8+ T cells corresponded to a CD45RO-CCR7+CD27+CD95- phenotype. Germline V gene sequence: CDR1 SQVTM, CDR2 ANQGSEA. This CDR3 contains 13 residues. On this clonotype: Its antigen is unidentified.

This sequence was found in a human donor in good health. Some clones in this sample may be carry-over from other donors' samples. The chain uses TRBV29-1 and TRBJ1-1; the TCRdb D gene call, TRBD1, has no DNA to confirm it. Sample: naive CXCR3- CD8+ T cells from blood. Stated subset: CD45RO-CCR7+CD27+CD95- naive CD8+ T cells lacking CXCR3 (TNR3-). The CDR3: CSVVLGGLAEAFF.